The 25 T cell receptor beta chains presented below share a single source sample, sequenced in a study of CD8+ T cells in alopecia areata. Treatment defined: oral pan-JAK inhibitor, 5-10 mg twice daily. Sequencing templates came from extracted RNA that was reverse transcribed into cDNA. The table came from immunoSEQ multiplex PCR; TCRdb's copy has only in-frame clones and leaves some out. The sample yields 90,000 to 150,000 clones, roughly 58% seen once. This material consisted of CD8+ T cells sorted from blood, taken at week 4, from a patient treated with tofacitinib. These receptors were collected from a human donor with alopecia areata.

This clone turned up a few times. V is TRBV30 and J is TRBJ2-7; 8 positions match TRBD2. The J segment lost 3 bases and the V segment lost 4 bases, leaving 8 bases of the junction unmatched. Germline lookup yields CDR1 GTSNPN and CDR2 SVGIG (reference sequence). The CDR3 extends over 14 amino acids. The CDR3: CAWNEGLGLYEQYF. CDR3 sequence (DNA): TGTGCCTGGAACGAGGGACTAGGCCTCTACGAGCAGTACTTC. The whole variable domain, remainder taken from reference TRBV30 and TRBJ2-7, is SQTIHQWPATLVQPVGSPLSLECTVEGTSNPNLYWYRQAAGRGLQLLFYSVGIGQISSEVPQNLSASRPQDRQFILSSKKLLLSDSGFYLCAWNEGLGLYEQYFGPGTRLTVT.

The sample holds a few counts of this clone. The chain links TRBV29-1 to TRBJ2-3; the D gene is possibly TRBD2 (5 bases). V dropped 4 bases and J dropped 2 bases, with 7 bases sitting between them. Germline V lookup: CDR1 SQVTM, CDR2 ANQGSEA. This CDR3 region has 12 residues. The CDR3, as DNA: TGCAGCGTTGCGGGGTCCACAGATACGCAGTATTTT. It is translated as CSVAGSTDTQYF.

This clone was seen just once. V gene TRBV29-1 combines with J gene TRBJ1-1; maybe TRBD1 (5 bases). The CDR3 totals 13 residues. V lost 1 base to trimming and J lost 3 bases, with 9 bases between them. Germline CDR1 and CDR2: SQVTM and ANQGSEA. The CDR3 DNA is TGCAGCGTTGAAGGGGGGAGGGACACTGAAGCTTTCTTT. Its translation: CSVEGGRDTEAFF.

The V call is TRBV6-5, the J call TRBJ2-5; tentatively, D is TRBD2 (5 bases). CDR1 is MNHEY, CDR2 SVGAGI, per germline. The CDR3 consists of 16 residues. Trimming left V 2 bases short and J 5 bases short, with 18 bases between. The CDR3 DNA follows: TGTGCCAGCAGTTACGAAGGCAGGTCGGGGATGGAGACCCAGTACTTC. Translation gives CASSYEGRSGMETQYF.

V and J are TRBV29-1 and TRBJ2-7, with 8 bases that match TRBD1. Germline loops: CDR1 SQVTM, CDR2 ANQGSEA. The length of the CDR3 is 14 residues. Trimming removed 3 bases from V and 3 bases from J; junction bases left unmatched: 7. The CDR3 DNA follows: TGCAGCGTTGAGCGGGTGGACAGGGACTACGAGCAGTACTTC. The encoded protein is CSVERVDRDYEQYF.

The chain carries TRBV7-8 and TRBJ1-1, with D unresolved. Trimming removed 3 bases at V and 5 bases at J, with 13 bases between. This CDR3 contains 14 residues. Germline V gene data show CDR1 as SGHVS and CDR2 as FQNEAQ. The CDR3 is CASSFGIAGTEAFF. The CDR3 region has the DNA TGTGCCAGCAGCTTCGGGATAGCCGGAACTGAAGCTTTCTTT.

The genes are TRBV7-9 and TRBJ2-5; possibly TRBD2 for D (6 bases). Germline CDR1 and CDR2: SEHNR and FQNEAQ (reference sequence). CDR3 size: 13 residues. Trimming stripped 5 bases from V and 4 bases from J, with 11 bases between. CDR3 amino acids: CASSAQGGETQYF. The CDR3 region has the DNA TGTGCCAGCAGCGCCCAGGGAGGAGAGACCCAGTACTTC. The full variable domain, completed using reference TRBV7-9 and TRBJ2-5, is DTGVSQNPRHKITKRGQNVTFRCDPISEHNRLYWYRQTLGQGPEFLTYFQNEAQLEKSRLLSDRFSAERPKGSFSTLEIQRTEQGDSAMYLCASSAQGGETQYFGPGTRLLVL.

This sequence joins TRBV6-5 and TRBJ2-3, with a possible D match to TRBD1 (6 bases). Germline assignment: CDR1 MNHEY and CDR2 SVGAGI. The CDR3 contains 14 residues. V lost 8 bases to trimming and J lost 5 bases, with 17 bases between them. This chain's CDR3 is CASYSGVVGDTQYF. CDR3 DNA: TGTGCCAGCTATTCAGGGGTAGTCGGAGATACGCAGTATTTT.

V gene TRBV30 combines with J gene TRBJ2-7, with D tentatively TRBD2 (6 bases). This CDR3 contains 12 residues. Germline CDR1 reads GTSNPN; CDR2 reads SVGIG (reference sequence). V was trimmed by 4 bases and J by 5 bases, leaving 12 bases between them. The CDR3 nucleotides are TGTGCCTGGACCAAGGAGGGTAACGAGCAGTACTTC. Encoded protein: CAWTKEGNEQYF.

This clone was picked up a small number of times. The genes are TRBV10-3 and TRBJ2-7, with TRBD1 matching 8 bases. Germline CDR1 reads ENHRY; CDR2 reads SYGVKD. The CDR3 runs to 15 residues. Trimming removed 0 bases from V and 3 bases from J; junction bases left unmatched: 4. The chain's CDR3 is CAISESPDRDYEQYF. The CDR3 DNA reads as TGTGCCATCAGTGAGTCCCCGGACAGGGACTACGAGCAGTACTTC.

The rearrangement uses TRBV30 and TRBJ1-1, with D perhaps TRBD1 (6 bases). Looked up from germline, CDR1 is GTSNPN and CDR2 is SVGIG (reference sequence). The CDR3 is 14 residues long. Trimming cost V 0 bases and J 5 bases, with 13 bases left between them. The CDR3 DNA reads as TGTGCCTGGAGTGTAGGTTCAGGGGAGACTGAAGCTTTCTTT. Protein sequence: CAWSVGSGETEAFF.

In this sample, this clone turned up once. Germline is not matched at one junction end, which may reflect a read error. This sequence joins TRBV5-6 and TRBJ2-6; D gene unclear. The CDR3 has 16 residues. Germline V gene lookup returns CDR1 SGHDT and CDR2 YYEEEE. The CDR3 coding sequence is TGTGCCAGCAGCTCCTGGCCACCCTCTTGGGCCAACGTCCTGACTTTC. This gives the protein CASSSWPPSWANVLTF.

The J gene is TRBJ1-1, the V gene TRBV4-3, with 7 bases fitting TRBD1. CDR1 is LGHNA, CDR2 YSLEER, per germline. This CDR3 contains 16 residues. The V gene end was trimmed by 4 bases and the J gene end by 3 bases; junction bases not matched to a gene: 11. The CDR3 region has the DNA TGCGCCAGCAGCCTGACCCCCGGGACAGCTTACACTGAAGCTTTCTTT. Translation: CASSLTPGTAYTEAFF.

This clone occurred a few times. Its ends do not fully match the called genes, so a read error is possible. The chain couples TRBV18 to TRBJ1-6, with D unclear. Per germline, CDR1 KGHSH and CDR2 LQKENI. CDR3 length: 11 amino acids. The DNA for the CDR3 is TGTGCCAGCTCCGATAATTCACCCCTCCACTTT. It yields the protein CASSDNSPLHF.

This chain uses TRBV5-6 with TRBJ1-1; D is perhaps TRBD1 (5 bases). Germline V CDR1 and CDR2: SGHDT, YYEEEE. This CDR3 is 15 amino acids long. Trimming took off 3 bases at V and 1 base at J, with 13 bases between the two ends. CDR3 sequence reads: CASSYTGTPNTEAFF. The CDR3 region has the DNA TGTGCCAGCAGCTATACCGGGACGCCGAACACTGAAGCTTTCTTT.

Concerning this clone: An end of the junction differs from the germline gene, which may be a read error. This chain's CDR3 is CASSLAGETQYF. The CDR3 nucleotides are TGTGCTAGCAGCTTAGCGGGGGAGACCCAGTACTTC. The chain carries TRBV7-7 and TRBJ2-5; 8 bases match TRBD2. Germline V gene data show CDR1 as SSHAT and CDR2 as FNYEAQ (reference sequence). The CDR3 spans 12 residues.

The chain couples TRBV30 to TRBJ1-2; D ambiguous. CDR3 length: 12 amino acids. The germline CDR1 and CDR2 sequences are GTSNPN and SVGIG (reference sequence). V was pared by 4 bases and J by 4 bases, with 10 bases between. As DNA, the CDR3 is TGTGCCTGGAACCCGGGATTCTATGGCTACACCTTC. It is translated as CAWNPGFYGYTF.

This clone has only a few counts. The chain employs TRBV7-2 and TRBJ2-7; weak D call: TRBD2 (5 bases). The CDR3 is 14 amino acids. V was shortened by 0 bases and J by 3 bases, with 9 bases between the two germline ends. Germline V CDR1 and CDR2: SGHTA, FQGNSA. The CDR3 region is CASSLAGEYYEQYF. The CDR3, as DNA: TGTGCCAGCAGCTTAGCCGGGGAATACTACGAGCAGTACTTC.

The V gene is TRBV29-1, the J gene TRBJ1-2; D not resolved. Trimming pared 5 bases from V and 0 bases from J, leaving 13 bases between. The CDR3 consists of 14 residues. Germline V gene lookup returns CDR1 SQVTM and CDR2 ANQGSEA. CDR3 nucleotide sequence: TGCAGCGTTCGATCAACGGCCGCTAACTATGGCTACACCTTC. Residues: CSVRSTAANYGYTF.

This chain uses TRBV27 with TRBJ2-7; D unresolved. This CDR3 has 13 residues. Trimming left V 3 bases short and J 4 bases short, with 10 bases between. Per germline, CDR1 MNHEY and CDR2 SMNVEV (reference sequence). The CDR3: CASSLGTGYEQYF. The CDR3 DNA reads TGTGCCAGCAGTTTGGGCACGGGTTACGAGCAGTACTTC.

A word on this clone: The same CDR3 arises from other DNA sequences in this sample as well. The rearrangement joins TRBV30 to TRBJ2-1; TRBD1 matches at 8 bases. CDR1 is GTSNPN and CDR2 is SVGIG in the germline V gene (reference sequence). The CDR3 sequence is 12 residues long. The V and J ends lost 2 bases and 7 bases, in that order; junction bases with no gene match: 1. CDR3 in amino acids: CAWSTGGNEQFF. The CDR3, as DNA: TGTGCCTGGAGTACAGGGGGGAATGAGCAGTTCTTC.

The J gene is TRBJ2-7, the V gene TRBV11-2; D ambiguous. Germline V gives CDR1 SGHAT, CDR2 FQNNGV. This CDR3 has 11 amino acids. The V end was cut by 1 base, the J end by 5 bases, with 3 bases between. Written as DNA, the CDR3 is TGTGCCAGCAGCTTAGCCCACGAGCAGTACTTC. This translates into CASSLAHEQYF.

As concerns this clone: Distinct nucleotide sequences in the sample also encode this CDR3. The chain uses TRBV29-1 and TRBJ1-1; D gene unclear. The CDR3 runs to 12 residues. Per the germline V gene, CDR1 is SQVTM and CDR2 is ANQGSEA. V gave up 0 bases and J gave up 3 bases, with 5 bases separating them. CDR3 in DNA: TGCAGCGTTGAAGACGGCTACACTGAAGCTTTCTTT. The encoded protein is CSVEDGYTEAFF. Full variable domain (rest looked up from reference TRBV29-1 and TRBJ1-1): SAVISQKPSRDICQRGTSLTIQCQVDSQVTMMFWYRQQPGQSLTLIATANQGSEATYESGFVIDKFPISRPNLTFSTLTVSNMSPEDSSIYLCSVEDGYTEAFFGQGTRLTVV.

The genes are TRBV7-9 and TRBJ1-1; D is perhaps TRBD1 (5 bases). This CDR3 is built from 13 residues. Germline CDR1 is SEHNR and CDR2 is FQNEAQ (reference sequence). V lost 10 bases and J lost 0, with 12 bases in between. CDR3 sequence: CATARGMNTEAFF. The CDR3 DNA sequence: TGTGCCACCGCCCGGGGGATGAACACTGAAGCTTTCTTT.

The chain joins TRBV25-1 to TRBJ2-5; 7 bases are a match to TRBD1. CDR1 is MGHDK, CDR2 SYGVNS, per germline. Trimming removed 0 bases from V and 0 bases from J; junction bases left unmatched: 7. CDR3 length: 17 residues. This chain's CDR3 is CASSEYLTGVDQETQYF. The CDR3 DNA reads TGTGCCAGCAGTGAATATCTCACAGGGGTGGACCAAGAGACCCAGTACTTC.